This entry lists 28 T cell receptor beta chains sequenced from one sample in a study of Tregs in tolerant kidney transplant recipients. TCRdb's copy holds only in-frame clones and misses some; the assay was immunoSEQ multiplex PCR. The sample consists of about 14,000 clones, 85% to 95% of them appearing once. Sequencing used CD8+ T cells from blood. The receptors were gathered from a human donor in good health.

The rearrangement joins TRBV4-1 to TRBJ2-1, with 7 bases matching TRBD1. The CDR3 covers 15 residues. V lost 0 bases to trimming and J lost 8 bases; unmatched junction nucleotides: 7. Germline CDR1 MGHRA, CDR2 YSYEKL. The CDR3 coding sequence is TGCGCCAGCAGCCAAGAAGGAAGCAGGGGGTATGAGCAGTTCTTC. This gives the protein CASSQEGSRGYEQFF.

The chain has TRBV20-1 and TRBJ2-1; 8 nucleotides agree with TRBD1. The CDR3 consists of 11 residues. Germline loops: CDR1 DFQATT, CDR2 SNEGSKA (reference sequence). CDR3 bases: TGCTGGACAGGGTCCTACAATGAGCAGTTCTTC. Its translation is CWTGSYNEQFF.

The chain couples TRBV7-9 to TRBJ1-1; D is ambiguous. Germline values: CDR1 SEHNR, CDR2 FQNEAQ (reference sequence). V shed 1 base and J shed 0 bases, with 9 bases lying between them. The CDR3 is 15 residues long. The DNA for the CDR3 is TGTGCCAGCAGCTTAGTAGCGGCTATGAACACTGAAGCTTTCTTT. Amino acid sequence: CASSLVAAMNTEAFF.

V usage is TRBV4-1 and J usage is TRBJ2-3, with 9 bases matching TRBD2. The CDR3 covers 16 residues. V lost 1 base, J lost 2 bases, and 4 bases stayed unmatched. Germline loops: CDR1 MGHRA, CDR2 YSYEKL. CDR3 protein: CASSQGLAGNTDTQYF. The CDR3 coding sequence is TGCGCCAGCAGCCAAGGCCTAGCGGGGAACACAGATACGCAGTATTTT.

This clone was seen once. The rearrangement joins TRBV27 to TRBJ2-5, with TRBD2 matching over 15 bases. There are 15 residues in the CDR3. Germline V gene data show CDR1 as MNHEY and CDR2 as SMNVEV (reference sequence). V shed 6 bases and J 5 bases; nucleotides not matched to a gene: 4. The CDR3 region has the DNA TGTGCCAGCAGGGGACTAGCGGGGGGTCCGGAGACCCAGTACTTC. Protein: CASRGLAGGPETQYF.

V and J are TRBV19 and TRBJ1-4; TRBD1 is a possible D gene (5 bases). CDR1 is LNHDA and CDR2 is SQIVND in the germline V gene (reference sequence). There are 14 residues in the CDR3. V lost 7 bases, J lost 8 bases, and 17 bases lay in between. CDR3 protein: CASNPRRGIEKLFF. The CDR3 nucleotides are TGTGCCAGTAACCCTCGCCGGGGGATAGAAAAACTGTTTTTT.

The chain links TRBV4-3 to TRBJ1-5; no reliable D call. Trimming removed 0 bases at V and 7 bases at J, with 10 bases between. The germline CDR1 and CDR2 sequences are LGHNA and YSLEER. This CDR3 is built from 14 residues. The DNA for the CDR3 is TGCGCCAGCAGCCAAGATAATGAGGTACAGCCCCAGCATTTT. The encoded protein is CASSQDNEVQPQHF.

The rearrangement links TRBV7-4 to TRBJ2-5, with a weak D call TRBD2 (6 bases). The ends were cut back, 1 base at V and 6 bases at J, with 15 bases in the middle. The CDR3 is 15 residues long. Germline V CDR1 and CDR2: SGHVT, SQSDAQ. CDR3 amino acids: CASSLELEGRQTQYF. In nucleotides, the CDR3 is TGTGCCAGCAGCTTAGAGCTGGAGGGGAGGCAGACCCAGTACTTC.

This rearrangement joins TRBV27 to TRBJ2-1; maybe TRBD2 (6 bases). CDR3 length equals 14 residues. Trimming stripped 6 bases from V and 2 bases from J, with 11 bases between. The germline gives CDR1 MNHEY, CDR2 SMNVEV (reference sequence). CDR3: CASSLAPAYNEQFF. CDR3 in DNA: TGTGCCAGCAGCCTAGCGCCTGCCTACAATGAGCAGTTCTTC.

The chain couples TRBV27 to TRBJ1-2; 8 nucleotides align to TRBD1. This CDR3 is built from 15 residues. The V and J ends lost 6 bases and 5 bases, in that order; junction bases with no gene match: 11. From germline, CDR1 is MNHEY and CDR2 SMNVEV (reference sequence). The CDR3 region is CASRAHQGARYGYTF. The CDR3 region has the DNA TGTGCCAGCAGGGCGCATCAGGGGGCAAGGTATGGCTACACCTTC.

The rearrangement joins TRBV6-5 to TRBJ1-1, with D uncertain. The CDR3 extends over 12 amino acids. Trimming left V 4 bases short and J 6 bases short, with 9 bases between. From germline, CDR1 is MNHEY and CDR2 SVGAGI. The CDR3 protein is CASSLGRSEAFF. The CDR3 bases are TGTGCCAGCAGTTTAGGGCGATCTGAAGCTTTCTTT.

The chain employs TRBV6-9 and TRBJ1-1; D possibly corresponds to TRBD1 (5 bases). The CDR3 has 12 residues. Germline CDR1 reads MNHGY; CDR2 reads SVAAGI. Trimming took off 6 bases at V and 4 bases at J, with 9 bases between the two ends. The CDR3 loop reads CASSWGGTEAFF. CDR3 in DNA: TGTGCCAGCAGCTGGGGGGGCACTGAAGCTTTCTTT.

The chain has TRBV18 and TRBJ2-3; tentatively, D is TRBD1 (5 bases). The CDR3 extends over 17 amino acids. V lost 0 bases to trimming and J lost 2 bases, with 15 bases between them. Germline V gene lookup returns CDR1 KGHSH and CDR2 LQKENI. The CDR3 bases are TGTGCCAGCTCACCACCGAAGGGGCGACGGAACACAGATACGCAGTATTTT. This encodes CASSPPKGRRNTDTQYF.

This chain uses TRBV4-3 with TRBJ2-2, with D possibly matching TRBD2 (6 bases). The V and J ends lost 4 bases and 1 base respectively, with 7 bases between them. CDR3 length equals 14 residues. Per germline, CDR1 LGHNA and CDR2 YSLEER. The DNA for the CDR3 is TGCGCCAGCAGCCCGGGGGAGAACACCGGGGAGCTGTTTTTT. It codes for CASSPGENTGELFF.

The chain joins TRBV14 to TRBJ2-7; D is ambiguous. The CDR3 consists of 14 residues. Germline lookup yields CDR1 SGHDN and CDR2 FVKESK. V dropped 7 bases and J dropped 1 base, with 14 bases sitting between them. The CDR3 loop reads CASISAGASYEQYF. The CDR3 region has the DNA TGTGCCAGCATAAGTGCAGGCGCATCCTACGAGCAGTACTTC. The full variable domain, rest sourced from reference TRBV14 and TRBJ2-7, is EAGVTQFPSHSVIEKGQTVTLRCDPISGHDNLYWYRRVMGKEIKFLLHFVKESKQDESGMPNNRFLAERTGGTYSTLKVQPAELEDSGVYFCASISAGASYEQYFGPGTRLTVT.

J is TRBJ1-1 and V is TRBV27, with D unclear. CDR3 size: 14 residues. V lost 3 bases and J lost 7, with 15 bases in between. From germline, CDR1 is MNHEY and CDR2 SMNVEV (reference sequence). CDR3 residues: CASSFVGPTVEAFF. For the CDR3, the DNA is TGTGCCAGCAGTTTTGTAGGCCCGACGGTTGAAGCTTTCTTT.

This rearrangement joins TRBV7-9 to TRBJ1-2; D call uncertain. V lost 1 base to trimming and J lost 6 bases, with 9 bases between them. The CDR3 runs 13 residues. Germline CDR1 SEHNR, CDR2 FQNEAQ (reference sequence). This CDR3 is CASSLGVRDGYTF. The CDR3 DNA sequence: TGTGCCAGCAGCTTAGGAGTGAGGGATGGCTACACCTTC.

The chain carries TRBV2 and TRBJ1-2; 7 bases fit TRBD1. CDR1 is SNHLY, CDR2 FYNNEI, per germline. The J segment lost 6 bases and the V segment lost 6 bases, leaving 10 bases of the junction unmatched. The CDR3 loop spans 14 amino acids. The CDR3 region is CASRLGQGEDGYTF. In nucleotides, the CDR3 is TGTGCCAGCAGGCTGGGGCAGGGGGAGGATGGCTACACCTTC.

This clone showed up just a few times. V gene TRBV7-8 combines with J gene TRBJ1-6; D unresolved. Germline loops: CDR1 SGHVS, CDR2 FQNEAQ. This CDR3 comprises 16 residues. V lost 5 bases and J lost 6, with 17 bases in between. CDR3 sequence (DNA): TGTGCCAGCAGCCCACGACCTAGACCCGTTAATTCACCCCTCCACTTT. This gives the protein CASSPRPRPVNSPLHF.

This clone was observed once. The CDR3 DNA is TGTGCCAGCAGCCCCGGTTGGGGAGACACAGATACGCAGTATTTT. Protein: CASSPGWGDTDTQYF. V gene TRBV9 combines with J gene TRBJ2-3, with D possibly matching TRBD2 (5 bases). V was shortened by 4 bases and J by 2 bases, with 14 bases between the two germline ends. CDR1 is SGDLS and CDR2 is YYNGEE in the germline V gene. This CDR3 is built from 15 residues.

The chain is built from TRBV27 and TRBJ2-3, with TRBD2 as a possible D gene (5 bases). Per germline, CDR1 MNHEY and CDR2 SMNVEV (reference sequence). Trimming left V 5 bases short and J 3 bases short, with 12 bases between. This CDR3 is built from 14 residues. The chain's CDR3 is CASSTRGRTDTQYF. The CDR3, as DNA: TGTGCCAGCAGTACCCGGGGTCGGACAGATACGCAGTATTTT.

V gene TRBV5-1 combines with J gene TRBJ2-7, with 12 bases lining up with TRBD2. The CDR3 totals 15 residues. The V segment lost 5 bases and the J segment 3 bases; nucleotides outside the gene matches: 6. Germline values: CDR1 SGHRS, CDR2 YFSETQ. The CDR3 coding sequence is TGCGCCAGCAGATTCGGACTAGCGGGAAGCTACGAGCAGTACTTC. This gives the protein CASRFGLAGSYEQYF.

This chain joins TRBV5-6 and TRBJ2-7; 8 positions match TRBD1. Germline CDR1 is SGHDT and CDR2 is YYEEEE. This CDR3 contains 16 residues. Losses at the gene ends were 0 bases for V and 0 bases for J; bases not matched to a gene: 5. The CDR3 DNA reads TGTGCCAGCAGCTTGGCAGGGGGCTACAGCTCCTACGAGCAGTACTTC. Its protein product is CASSLAGGYSSYEQYF.

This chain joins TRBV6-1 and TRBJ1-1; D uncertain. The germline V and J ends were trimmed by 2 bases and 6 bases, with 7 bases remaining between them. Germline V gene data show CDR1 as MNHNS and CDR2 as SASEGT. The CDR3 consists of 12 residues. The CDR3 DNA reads TGTGCCAGCAGTGAATTATCCCCTGAAGCTTTCTTT. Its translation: CASSELSPEAFF.

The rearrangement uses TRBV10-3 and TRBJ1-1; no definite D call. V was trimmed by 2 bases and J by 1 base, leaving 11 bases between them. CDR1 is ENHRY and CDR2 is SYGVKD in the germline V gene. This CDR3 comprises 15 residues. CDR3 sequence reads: CAISEGGSRNTEAFF. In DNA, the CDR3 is TGTGCCATCAGTGAGGGCGGCAGCCGGAACACTGAAGCTTTCTTT.

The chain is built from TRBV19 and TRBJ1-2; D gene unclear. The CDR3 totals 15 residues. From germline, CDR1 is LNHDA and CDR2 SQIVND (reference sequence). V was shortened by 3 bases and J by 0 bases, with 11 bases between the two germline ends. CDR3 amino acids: CASSITPGSNYGYTF. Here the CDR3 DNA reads TGTGCCAGTAGTATCACCCCGGGTTCTAACTATGGCTACACCTTC. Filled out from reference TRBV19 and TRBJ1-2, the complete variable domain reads DGGITQSPKYLFRKEGQNVTLSCEQNLNHDAMYWYRQDPGQGLRLIYYSQIVNDFQKGDIAEGYSVSREKKESFPLTVTSAQKNPTAFYLCASSITPGSNYGYTFGSGTRLTVV.

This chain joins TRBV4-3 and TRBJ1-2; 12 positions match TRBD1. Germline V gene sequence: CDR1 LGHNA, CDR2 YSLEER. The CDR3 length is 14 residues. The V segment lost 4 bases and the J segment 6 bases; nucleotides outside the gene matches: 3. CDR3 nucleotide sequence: TGCGCCAGCAGCCGGGACAGGGGGCAAAATGGCTACACCTTC. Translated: CASSRDRGQNGYTF.

CDR3: CASSPDRANTGELFF. For the CDR3, the DNA is TGTGCCAGCAGCCCAGACAGGGCTAACACCGGGGAGCTGTTTTTT. This chain joins TRBV7-9 and TRBJ2-2; 7 bases fit TRBD1. The CDR3 is 15 residues long. The J segment lost 2 bases and the V segment lost 5 bases, leaving 5 bases of the junction unmatched. Germline CDR1 reads SEHNR; CDR2 reads FQNEAQ (reference sequence).